Listed below are T cell receptor beta chains from one sample, sequenced in a study of CXCR3-negative and CXCR3-positive naive CD8 T cells. TCRdb reanalyzed the 5' RACE reads, giving one entry per CDR3 protein sequence and no DNA. The table gives approximately 6,000 distinct CDR3 sequences; the top ten clones make up roughly 1.3% of it. Sequencing was done on a sample of naive CXCR3+ CD8+ T cells from blood. The receptors come from a human donor in good health. Some clones in this sample may be carry-over from other donors' samples. Each CDR3 is given with its conserved first and last residue. Each record gives: V gene, clone size, J gene, CDR3 protein. Clone size is shown for a subset of rows, as once, few, many or a class of expanded clone.

>TRBV11-2|NA|TRBJ2-2
CASSFYRDTGELFF
>TRBV7-9|NA|TRBJ2-7
CASSSTSYEQYF
>TRBV29-1|NA|TRBJ1-2
CSVERPIRSGYTF
>TRBV7-9|medium-sized|TRBJ2-4
CASSLGGDIQYF
>TRBV20-1|medium-sized|TRBJ2-1
CSASSDYEQFF
>TRBV28|NA|TRBJ2-7
CASSPSGLPSSYEQYF
>TRBV20-1|NA|TRBJ2-1
CSARAADGRMGNEQFF
>TRBV27|medium-sized|TRBJ1-2
CASSDGDRPNYGYTF
>TRBV29-1|medium-sized|TRBJ2-1
CSVEGGQGYNEQFF
>TRBV4-1|medium-sized|TRBJ2-7
CASSQEIGGYEQYF
>TRBV10-3|medium-sized|TRBJ2-7
CATRDSSYEQYF
>TRBV11-2|medium-sized|TRBJ1-5
CASSLGGISNQPQHF
>TRBV12-3/TRBV12-4|medium-sized|TRBJ1-3
CASSPDFSGNTIYF
>TRBV13|medium-sized|TRBJ2-7
CASSLSAAYEQYF
>TRBV2|NA|TRBJ2-1
CASSAGSYNEQFF
>TRBV7-3|medium-sized|TRBJ2-1
CASSLNIPLAEYNEQFF
>TRBV12-3/TRBV12-4|medium-sized|TRBJ2-3
CASGEHFTDTQYF
>TRBV19|medium-sized|TRBJ2-3
CASSLGVLQGADTQYF
>TRBV18|medium-sized|TRBJ1-1
CASSPRRTEAFF
>TRBV15|medium-sized|TRBJ2-7
CATGGGAEEQYF
>TRBV19|medium-sized|TRBJ2-1
CASSLPSVSSYNEQFF
>TRBV29-1|medium-sized|TRBJ1-2
CSVLGGWGRLNYGYTF
>TRBV27|NA|TRBJ2-1
CASSLGTGGYNEQFF
>TRBV29-1|NA|TRBJ1-2
CSVEGGTAAGGGYTF
>TRBV6-5|NA|TRBJ1-1
CASNHGQNTEAFF
>TRBV2|NA|TRBJ2-1
CASSGLIANEQFF
>TRBV15|NA|TRBJ2-1
CATSRTGGGTSGEQFF
>TRBV5-1|medium-sized|TRBJ1-5
CASSKGTGIRSNQPQHF
>TRBV6-6|medium-sized|TRBJ2-1
CASSYSAGDEQFF
>TRBV4-1|NA|TRBJ2-1
CASSRVLAATYNEQFF
>TRBV13|medium-sized|TRBJ2-6
CASSAPSSGANVLTF
>TRBV29-1|medium-sized|TRBJ1-1
CSVEKEGIEAFF
>TRBV7-8|medium-sized|TRBJ2-5
CASSRTRASQETQYF
>TRBV20-1|medium-sized|TRBJ2-7
CSARDLGQEGLGGPDQQYF
>TRBV24-1|medium-sized|TRBJ2-1
CATLGANEQFF
>TRBV29-1|NA|TRBJ2-3
CSVGGAGTTTDTQYF
>TRBV4-3|medium-sized|TRBJ1-1
CASSQGIFDRSDTEAFF
>TRBV20-1|NA|TRBJ2-1
CSANIARSSYNEQFF
>TRBV7-2|medium-sized|TRBJ2-1
CASSTVAGGVNEQFF
>TRBV7-9|NA|TRBJ2-3
CASSPPTGQITDPQYF
>TRBV21-1|NA|TRBJ2-1
CANYLTRDTYNEQFF
>TRBV9|medium-sized|TRBJ2-1
CASSTITSSSYNEQFF
>TRBV29-1|medium-sized|TRBJ2-7
CSVVTSGNPQQYF
>TRBV6-2/TRBV6-3|NA|TRBJ2-1
CASGLAGVYNEQFF
>TRBV29-1|medium-sized|TRBJ2-3
CSAGASGDTDTQYF
>TRBV11-2|NA|TRBJ2-3
CASSFGTGQYF
>TRBV6-6|medium-sized|TRBJ2-3
CASTYPGLAGVGTDTQYF
>TRBV5-1|NA|TRBJ2-3
CASSLEGQGQDTQYF
>TRBV20-1|NA|TRBJ1-1
CSAAGTLNTEAFF
>TRBV2|NA|TRBJ1-1
CASRQGVGTEAFF
>TRBV25-1|large|TRBJ2-1
CASSDQPGAGYNEQFF
>TRBV29-1|NA|TRBJ1-2
CSVDSEDGYTF
>TRBV5-1|NA|TRBJ1-4
CASSLDSGAGATNEKLFF
>TRBV13|NA|TRBJ2-1
CASTTDGTNNNEQFF
>TRBV7-9|NA|TRBJ2-7
CASSLITGSYDQYF
>TRBV5-1|medium-sized|TRBJ2-1
CASSLVAESSYNEQFF
>TRBV11-2|medium-sized|TRBJ2-5
CASSLAPQAGESETQYF
>TRBV29-1|NA|TRBJ2-1
CSVEEASASIYNEQFF